This is a list of T cell receptor beta chains from one sample in a study of shared clonotypes between healthy human individuals. The assay was immunoSEQ multiplex PCR, and TCRdb's table has in-frame clones only and misses some. Among about 1.5 million clones listed, over 95% were seen once. The sequencing sample was made of naive CD4+ T cells sorted from blood. The receptors were gathered from a man aged 30-40 years in good health. CDR3s include the opening cysteine and the closing phenylalanine or tryptophan. A D gene is named only where the DNA matches it firmly. Clone size, where shown, is once, few, many, or a class for clones that have expanded.

v_call,d_call,clone_size,j_call,cdr3_nt,cdr3_aa
TRBV7-9,.,.,TRBJ2-1,TGTGCCAGCAGCTTAAACTGGGATGAGCAGTTCTTC,CASSLNWDEQFF
TRBV5-1,.,.,TRBJ2-3,TGCGCCAGCAGCTCGCAACCCCTAGCGTCAAGCACAGATACGCAGTATTTT,CASSSQPLASSTDTQYF
TRBV4-2,.,.,TRBJ1-1,TGTGCCAGCAGCTTGGTGGGATCGAACACTGAAGCTTTCTTT,CASSLVGSNTEAFF
TRBV5-1,.,.,TRBJ2-3,TGCGCCAGTGCCGTACCCCAGGGCACAGATACGCAGTATTTT,CASAVPQGTDTQYF
TRBV28,TRBD2,.,TRBJ2-3,TGTGCCAGCAGTTCACTAGCGGGATGGACAGATACGCAGTATTTT,CASSSLAGWTDTQYF
TRBV28,.,.,TRBJ1-2,TGTGCCAGCAGTAAGCGGCTTGGGGACACCTACTATGGCTACACCTTC,CASSKRLGDTYYGYTF
TRBV19,TRBD2,.,TRBJ2-7,TGTGCCAGTAGTATCCGGAACCCGGGACTAGCGGGAAACGAGCAGTACTTC,CASSIRNPGLAGNEQYF
TRBV5-1,.,.,TRBJ1-2,TGCGCCAGCAGCTTGGTTACCCCTCTGCTGGGCTACACCTTC,CASSLVTPLLGYTF
TRBV11-2,TRBD1,.,TRBJ1-5,TGTGCCAGCAGCCAGGGACAGATGGCCAATCAGCCCCAGCATTTT,CASSQGQMANQPQHF
TRBV14,.,.,TRBJ2-4,TGTGCCAGCAGCCTCAAGGGAAACATTCAGTACTTC,CASSLKGNIQYF
TRBV29-1,.,.,TRBJ1-3,TGCAGCGTACAGGTTGGAAACACCATATATTTT,CSVQVGNTIYF
TRBV4-1,TRBD2,.,TRBJ2-1,TGCGCCAGCAGCCAGAGACTAGCGGGAAACAATGAGCAGTTCTTC,CASSQRLAGNNEQFF
TRBV27,.,once,TRBJ2-6,TGTGCCAGCAGCAGGGGACGGATTAGCTCTGGGGCCAACGTCCTGACTTTC,CASSRGRISSGANVLTF
TRBV27,.,.,TRBJ2-7,TGTGCCAGCAAGTTAGCCCAAAGGGAGTCGGGTCAAGCGGTCTACGAGCAGTACTTC,CASKLAQRESGQAVYEQYF
TRBV28,.,once,TRBJ1-1,TGTGCCAGCAGCTCCGCCTGGGTGGTGAACACTGAAGCTTTCTTT,CASSSAWVVNTEAFF
TRBV6-1,TRBD1,once,TRBJ2-2,TGTGCCAGCAGTGAGCAGACAGGGGGCATCACCGGGGAGCTGTTTTTT,CASSEQTGGITGELFF
TRBV19,TRBD1,.,TRBJ1-2,TGTGCCAGCTCCACCGGCAGGGACAGGGTCTATGGCTACACCTTC,CASSTGRDRVYGYTF
TRBV5-4,TRBD1,.,TRBJ2-7,TGTGCCAGCAGCCAAACGACAGGGCGTAGCGAGCAGTACTTC,CASSQTTGRSEQYF
TRBV7-9,TRBD1,.,TRBJ2-1,TGTGCCAGCAGCCGAATGGGACAGTCCAATGAGCAGTTCTTC,CASSRMGQSNEQFF
TRBV5-4,.,.,TRBJ2-7,TGTGCCAGCAGCCGTGACCTTTTCTACGAGCAGTACTTC,CASSRDLFYEQYF
TRBV18,.,.,TRBJ1-2,TGTGCCAGCTCACCAACAGGTTTAGGCTACACCTTC,CASSPTGLGYTF
TRBV7-2,TRBD2,.,TRBJ2-2,TGTGCCAGCAGCTTAGCCGGGACTAGCGGGAGTTTTTTGTTAGGGGAGCTGTTTTTT,CASSLAGTSGSFLLGELFF
TRBV27,.,.,TRBJ1-1,TGTGCCACCCGTCTTCGGGGGGTTGACACTGAAGCTTTCTTT,CATRLRGVDTEAFF
TRBV19,.,once,TRBJ2-7,TGTGCCAGTAGTATGGGGCAGGGGCGATCCTACGAGCAGTACTTC,CASSMGQGRSYEQYF
TRBV7-8,.,.,TRBJ1-2,TGTGCCAGCAGCCCGGACTTGATGGGAGAAGGCTATGGCTACACCTTC,CASSPDLMGEGYGYTF
TRBV27,.,.,TRBJ2-7,TGTGCCAGCAGCCCGGGGATCGGGGAGATCTACGAGCAGTACTTC,CASSPGIGEIYEQYF
TRBV28,.,.,TRBJ1-2,TGTGCCAGCACCTGGGGCAGTTCGTCTAACTATGGCTACACCTTC,CASTWGSSSNYGYTF
TRBV9,.,.,TRBJ2-1,TGTGCCAGCAGCGTAGGTCGAAGAGGGGCTAGCGTATCGGAAAGCTCCTACAATGAGCAGTTCTTC,CASSVGRRGASVSESSYNEQFF
TRBV7-3,.,once,TRBJ2-3,TGTGCCAGCAGCTTGGCCCCCACAGATACGCAGTATTTT,CASSLAPTDTQYF